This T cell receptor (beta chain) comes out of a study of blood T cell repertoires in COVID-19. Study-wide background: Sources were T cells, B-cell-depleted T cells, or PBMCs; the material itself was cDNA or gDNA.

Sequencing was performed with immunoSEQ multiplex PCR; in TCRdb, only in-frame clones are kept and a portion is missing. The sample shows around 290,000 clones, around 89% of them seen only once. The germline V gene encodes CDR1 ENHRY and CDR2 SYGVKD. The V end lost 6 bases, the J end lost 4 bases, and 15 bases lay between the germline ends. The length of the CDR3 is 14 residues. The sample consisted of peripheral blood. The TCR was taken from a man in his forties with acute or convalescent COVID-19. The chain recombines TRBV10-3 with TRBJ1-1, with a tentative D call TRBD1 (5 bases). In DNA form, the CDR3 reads TGTGCCATCAGGGCCGGGGACTTGGGCACTGAAGCTTTCTTT. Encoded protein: CAIRAGDLGTEAFF.